Here is one T cell receptor (beta chain) with its context. Its antigen is currently unknown. The sample originates from a study of OX40 agonist ivuxolimab in advanced cancers. Study information: Ivuxolimab was delivered to patients intravenously every 2 weeks at doses spanning 0.01 to 10 mg/kg. Patients assigned to dose escalation were diagnosed with hepatocellular carcinoma, melanoma, renal cell or head and neck cancer. Study-level findings and limits: In general, CD8+ T cells held more expanded clones than CD4+ did, on average.

This CDR3 has 17 residues. Germline V lookup: CDR1 LGHNA, CDR2 YSLEER. Trimming took off 0 bases at V and 2 bases at J, with 16 bases between the two ends. TCRdb keeps only in-frame clones here, not all; method: immunoSEQ multiplex PCR. Seen here are roughly 15,000 clones, about 90% observed once, and the top ten hold under 70%. The TCR originated in an adult with an advanced solid tumor such as melanoma, head and neck, liver or kidney cancer. The sample in question was CD4+ or CD8+ T cells sorted from blood, obtained in a trial of the OX40 agonist ivuxolimab. V is TRBV4-3 and J is TRBJ1-2; D perhaps matches TRBD1 (6 bases). The CDR3 DNA is TGCGCCAGCAGCCAAGATGTGGCGGGACATAGGAACTATGGCTACACCTTC. It yields the protein CASSQDVAGHRNYGYTF.